Sequencing of this TCR beta chain was carried out in a study of CD8 T cell repertoires and HIV-1 epitope variants. Overall study: 1M T cells were kept uncultured as a baseline.

The repertoire was sequenced with immunoSEQ multiplex PCR; TCRdb's copy has only in-frame clones and lacks some. The table includes about 90,000 clones, 70% to 75% detected once. Trimming cost V 1 base and J 5 bases, with 13 bases left between them. CDR1 SGHRS and CDR2 YFSETQ come from the germline V gene. The CDR3 has 14 amino acids. This clone was counted once. J is TRBJ2-7 and V is TRBV5-1; D not resolved. The sequencing sample was made of uncultured baseline CD8+ T cells from peripheral blood mononuclear cells (PBMCs). The clonotype originates from a male donor with HIV. CDR3 in amino acids: CASSLSTQAHEQYF. The DNA of the CDR3 is TGCGCCAGCAGCTTGTCGACCCAGGCCCACGAGCAGTACTTC.